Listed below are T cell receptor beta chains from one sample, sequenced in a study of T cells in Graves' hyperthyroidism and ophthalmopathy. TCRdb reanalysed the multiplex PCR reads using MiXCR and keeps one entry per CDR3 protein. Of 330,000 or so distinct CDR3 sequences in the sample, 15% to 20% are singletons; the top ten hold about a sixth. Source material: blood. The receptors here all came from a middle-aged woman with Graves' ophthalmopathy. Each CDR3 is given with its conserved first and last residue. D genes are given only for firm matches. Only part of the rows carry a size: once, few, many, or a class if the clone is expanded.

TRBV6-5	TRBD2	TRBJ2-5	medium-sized	TGTGCCAGCAGCCGGGGGCGGGAGGACCAAGAGACCCAGTACTTC	CASSRGREDQETQYF
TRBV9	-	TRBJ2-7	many	TGTGCCAGCAGCGATACAGGGTACGAGCAGTACTTC	CASSDTGYEQYF
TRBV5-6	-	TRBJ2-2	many	TGTGCCAGCAGTTCGGACCTGATAACCGGGGAGCTGTTTTTT	CASSSDLITGELFF
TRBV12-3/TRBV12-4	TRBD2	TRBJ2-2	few	TGTGCCAGCAGTTTATCCCCCCCCGGGGCTAGCGGCGACACCGGGGAGCTGTTTTTT	CASSLSPPGASGDTGELFF
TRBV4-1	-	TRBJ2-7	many	TGCGCCAGCAGCCAAGAGGGACTCCAATACGAGCAGTACTTC	CASSQEGLQYEQYF
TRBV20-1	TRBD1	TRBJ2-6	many	TGCAGTGCTAGAGGGACAGGGGGAAACTCTGGGGCCAACGTCCTGACTTTC	CSARGTGGNSGANVLTF
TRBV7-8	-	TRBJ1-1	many	TGTGCCAGCAGCTTACCGGGGGCAGCGAACACTGAAGCTTTCTTT	CASSLPGAANTEAFF
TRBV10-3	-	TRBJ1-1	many	TGTGCCGCAGGCCGGGACCGCCTAGAAGCTTTCTTT	CAAGRDRLEAFF
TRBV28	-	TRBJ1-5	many	TGTGCCAGCAGCCCCCCCTCAGGGGAACGGCAGCCCCAGCATTTT	CASSPPSGERQPQHF
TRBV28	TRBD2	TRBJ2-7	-	TGTGCCAGCCGATTAAATGGGGGGGGCGAGCAGTACTTC	CASRLNGGGEQYF
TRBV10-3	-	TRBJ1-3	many	TGTGCCATCAGTGAGGAGACAGGTCACTTTGGAAACACCATATATTTT	CAISEETGHFGNTIYF
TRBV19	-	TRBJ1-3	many	TGTGCCAGTACGCCCCTCAGGGGTAGAGCTGGAAACACCATATATTTT	CASTPLRGRAGNTIYF
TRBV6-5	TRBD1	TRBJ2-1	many	TGTGCCAGCAGTTACGGACAGGGGGCGAATGAGCAGTTCTTC	CASSYGQGANEQFF
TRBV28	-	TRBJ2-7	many	TGTGCCAGCAGTTTATCAGCAGGGCTACTCCGCGAGCAGTACTTC	CASSLSAGLLREQYF
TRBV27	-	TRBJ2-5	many	TGTGCCAGCAGAATAGGTGGGATGCATGCCCTAGAGACCCAGTACTTC	CASRIGGMHALETQYF
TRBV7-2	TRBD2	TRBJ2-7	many	TGTGCCAGCAGCTTAGCCGGGACTAGCGGTGCTTACGAGCAGTACTTC	CASSLAGTSGAYEQYF
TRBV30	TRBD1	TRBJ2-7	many	TGTGCCTGGAGCTCGACAGGGATATCTTACTACGAGCAGTACTTC	CAWSSTGISYYEQYF
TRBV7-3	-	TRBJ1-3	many	TGTGCCAGCAGCTACGGGTCTCCTGGAAACACCATATATTTT	CASSYGSPGNTIYF
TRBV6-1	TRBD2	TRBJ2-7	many	TGTGCCAGCAATGGGGGGACTAGCGTCGAGCAGTACTTC	CASNGGTSVEQYF
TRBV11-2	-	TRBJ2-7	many	TGTGCCAGCAGTTACACCGGTTCCTTCTCCTACGAGCAGTACTTC	CASSYTGSFSYEQYF
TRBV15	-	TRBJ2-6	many	TGTGCCACCAGCGGAGCTTTCTCTGGGGCCAACGTCCTGACTTTC	CATSGAFSGANVLTF
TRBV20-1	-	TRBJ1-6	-	TGCAGTGCCGTAGGGACTTCCAATTCACCCCTCCACTTT	CSAVGTSNSPLHF
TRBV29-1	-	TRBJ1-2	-	TGCAGCGCCGTAATATACGGTCAGGGCTACATCTTC	CSAVIYGQGYIF
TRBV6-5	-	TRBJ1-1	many	TGTGCCAGCAGACCCTCGGGCCCCAACACTGAAGCTTTCTTT	CASRPSGPNTEAFF
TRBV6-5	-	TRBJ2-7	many	TGTGCCAGCAGTTCCTGGGGGACGAACGAGCAGTACTTC	CASSSWGTNEQYF
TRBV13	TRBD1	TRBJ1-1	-	TGTGCCAGCAGCTCTCCGGGACAGGGGACCACTGAAGCTTTCTTT	CASSSPGQGTTEAFF
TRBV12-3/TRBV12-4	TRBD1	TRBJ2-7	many	TGTGCCAGCAGTTTGCGGACGACAGGGGGGAGCTACGAGCAGTACTTC	CASSLRTTGGSYEQYF
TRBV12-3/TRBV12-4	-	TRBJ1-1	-	TGTGCCAGCAGTTTGATAGGGGAAGGCACTGAAGCTTCCTTT	CASSLIGEGTEASF
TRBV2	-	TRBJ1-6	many	TGTGCCAGCAGTGAAGTGGGGGCCTGGAATTCACCCCTCCACTTT	CASSEVGAWNSPLHF
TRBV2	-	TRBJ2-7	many	TGTGCCAGCAGTGCAGGGTTCGAGCAGTACTTC	CASSAGFEQYF
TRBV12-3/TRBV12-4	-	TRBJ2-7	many	TGTGCCAGCAGTTTAGGCCAGGAGTACGAGCAGTACTTC	CASSLGQEYEQYF
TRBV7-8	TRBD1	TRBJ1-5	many	TGTGCCAGCAGCTTAGCTGGGACAGGGGGACGTCAGCCCCAGCATTTT	CASSLAGTGGRQPQHF
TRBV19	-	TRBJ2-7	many	TGTGCCAGTAGTATTGGGGTTGGGGAAGGCTACGAGCAGTACTTC	CASSIGVGEGYEQYF
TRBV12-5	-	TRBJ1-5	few	TGTGCTAGTGGTTTATCGTATAGCAATCAGCCCCAGCATTTT	CASGLSYSNQPQHF
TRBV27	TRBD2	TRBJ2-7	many	TGTGCCAGCAGTTTGGGGCCTAGCGGGACCTACGAGCAGTACTTC	CASSLGPSGTYEQYF
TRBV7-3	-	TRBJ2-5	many	TGTGCCAGCAGTCAGTTTGACGGGTACCAAGAGACCCAGTACTTC	CASSQFDGYQETQYF
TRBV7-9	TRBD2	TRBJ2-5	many	TGTGCCAGCAGCCAGGGGCTAGCGGGAGTATGGCAAGAGACCCAGTACTTC	CASSQGLAGVWQETQYF